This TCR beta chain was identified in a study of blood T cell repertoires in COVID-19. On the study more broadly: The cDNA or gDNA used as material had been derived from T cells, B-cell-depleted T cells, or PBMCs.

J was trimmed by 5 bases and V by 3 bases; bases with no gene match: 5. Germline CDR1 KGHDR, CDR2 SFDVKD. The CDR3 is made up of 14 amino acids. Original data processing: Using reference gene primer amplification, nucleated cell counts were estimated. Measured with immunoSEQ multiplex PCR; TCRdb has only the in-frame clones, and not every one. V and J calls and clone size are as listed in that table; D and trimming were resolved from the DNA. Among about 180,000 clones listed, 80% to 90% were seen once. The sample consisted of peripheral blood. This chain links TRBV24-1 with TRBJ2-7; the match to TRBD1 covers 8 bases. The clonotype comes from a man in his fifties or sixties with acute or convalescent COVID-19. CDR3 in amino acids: CATSDRQGNHEQYF. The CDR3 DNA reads TGTGCCACCAGTGATCGACAGGGGAATCACGAGCAGTACTTC.